This TCR beta chain stems from a study of identical twins. Study-wide results and caveats: Beta out-of-frame sequences displayed a weaker excess of sharing between twins.

Each CDR3 protein gets one entry after TCRdb re-called the 5' RACE reads with MiXCR. The sample lists roughly 250,000 distinct CDR3 sequences; over 12% were seen once. To note about this clonotype: Antigen: not known.

This CDR3 contains 19 residues. The genes are TRBV21-1 and TRBJ2-5; the tabulated D call, TRBD1, remains unverified against the DNA. TRBV21-1 is termed a pseudogene. This receptor was taken from a woman aged 18-30 years in good health. Source material: memory (CD45RO+) T cells sorted from blood. As DNA, the CDR3 is TGTGCCAGCAGCAAAAAAATCGGACAAGGGGGGCGCCCCCAAGAGACCCAGTACTTC. Its protein product is CASSKKIGQGGRPQETQYF.